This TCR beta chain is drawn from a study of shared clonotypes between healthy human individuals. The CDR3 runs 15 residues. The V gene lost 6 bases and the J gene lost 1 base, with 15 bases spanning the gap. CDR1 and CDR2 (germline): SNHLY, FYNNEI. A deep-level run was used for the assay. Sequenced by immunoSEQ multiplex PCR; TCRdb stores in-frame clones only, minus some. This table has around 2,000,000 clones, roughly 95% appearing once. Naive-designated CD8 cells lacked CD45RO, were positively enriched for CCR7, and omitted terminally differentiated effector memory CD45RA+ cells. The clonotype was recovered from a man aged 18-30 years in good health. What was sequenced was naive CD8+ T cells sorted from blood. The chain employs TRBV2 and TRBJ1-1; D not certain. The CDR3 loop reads CASRGPGRTNTEAFF. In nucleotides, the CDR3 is TGTGCCAGCAGAGGGCCAGGACGGACGAACACTGAAGCTTTCTTT.